The source of this T cell receptor beta chain is a study of regulatory T cells in long-lasting Graves disease (dated by TCRdb to about 2021). In terms of the full investigation: In the newly diagnosed Graves' disease group, patients had been taking antithyroid drugs for less than 3 months. Peripheral blood TCR sequencing and RNA sequencing compared persistent Graves' disease patients with newly diagnosed Graves' disease patients. The study was conducted in China and was registered as a clinical trial. A total of around 35 samples were covered by TCR sequencing, comprising approximately 13 persistent and 20 or so newly diagnosed Graves' disease patients. The research as a whole found: Only peripheral blood was studied, because thyroid tissue, the primary lesion, was inaccessible. Lower TCR Shannon entropy and fewer highly expanded clones were observed in persistent Graves' disease patients than in newly diagnosed patients, which suggested clonal expansion. A larger number of public clonotypes was shared among persistent patients (approximately 2,500) than among newly diagnosed patients (roughly 930). Preferential use of TRBV28, TRBJ1-2 and TRBJ2-5 was observed in persistent disease, whereas TRBV20-1 and TRBJ2-1 were favored in newly diagnosed disease. Only the TCR beta chain was sequenced and analyzed. As a limitation, the authors acknowledged that the small sample size may reduce accuracy.

Note on this clonotype: Its antigen is not yet known. Base-call qualities are not available, and no considerably larger clone is one nucleotide away.

The time point label corresponds to: newly diagnosed GD, antithyroid drugs for less than 3 months. For both TCR sequencing and RNA sequencing, RNA was extracted from PBMCs in TRIzol. The diagnosis of Graves' disease followed American Thyroid Association guidelines. Recruitment of patients was carried out at an endocrinology department in Xi'an, China. From each patient, around 9 milliliters of peripheral blood was collected into an EDTA anticoagulant tube. Ficoll Paque Plus density gradient separation was used to isolate PBMCs, and no further T cell sorting was done. An Agilent 2100 Bioanalyzer and agarose gel were used to check RNA quality, while a NanoDrop 2000 measured RNA concentration. Libraries came from multiplex PCR. These reads were obtained on an Illumina HiSeq 4000. To build TCR beta libraries, CDR3 regions were amplified by Arm-PCR using iRepertoire HTBI primers. Before sequencing, the PCR products went through gel purification. As for the authors' bioinformatics: Across samples, 60 to 80 TRBV and roughly 13 TRBJ segments were identified and used for gene usage analysis of CDR3 amino acid clonotypes. COPE and FqMerger were used to merge filtered high-quality paired reads into contigs. BLAST was used to align contigs to IMGT TRBV, TRBD and TRBJ reference genes, and CDR3 was defined according to IMGT. Clonotypes above 0.1% frequency were classified as highly expanded clones. Shannon entropy served as the measure of repertoire diversity, while the Gini coefficient captured V-J evenness. Public clonotypes were defined as clonotypes shared by more than one individual. TCRdb reprocessing: public reads trimmed at Q25 with fastp, clones called with MiXCR, in-frame beta chains kept. Rows are combined by CDR3 protein, so each entry shows the most common genes and DNA. TCRdb, rather than the study authors, made the V and J calls. This sample comprises some 200,000 distinct CDR3 sequences, 15% to 20% of them detected only once. 12% of the sample is taken by the ten largest.

Trimmed from V: 6 bases; trimmed from J: 3 bases; junction bases lacking a gene match: 10. The cysteine opens and the phenylalanine closes a CDR3 of 15 amino acids. Kept here is only the CDR3 DNA, which spans 45 bases and is read in frame from base 1. For CDR1 and CDR2, the germline V gene (reference sequence) lists DFQATT and SNEGSKA. These sequences were also reported in another study, on T cells in Graves' hyperthyroidism and ophthalmopathy. As the second study states: Stable Graves' hyperthyroidism was defined as no progression to ophthalmopathy during 18 months of follow-up. Hyperthyroidism patients were aged 18 to 65 years and newly diagnosed, with disease duration of less than 2 months. Exclusion was applied to patients with uncontrolled infections, other autoimmune diseases, pregnancy or lactation. Diagnoses were based on clinical symptoms, serum thyroxine and TRAb, thyroid ultrasound and orbital computed tomography. For the first round of RT-PCR on the TCR CDR3, the HTBI primer set was used together with the Qiagen OneStep RT-PCR kit. Most expanded thyroid clonotypes (frequency above 0.001) were also detected in blood, suggesting blood repertoires may reflect thyroid immune responses. A model built on a 13 V-J signature distinguished ophthalmopathy from stable hyperthyroidism, reaching about 88% sensitivity and 81.08% specificity in cross-validation and 80%/75% in testing. In validation, progression to ophthalmopathy was predicted by the model with roughly 69% sensitivity and 72.22% specificity, a median of approximately 7.1 months before onset. To identify TCR V-J signatures that set the groups apart, the researchers used a discovery cohort of about a hundred patients, made up of 40 to 45 with Graves' ophthalmopathy and 55 to 65 with stable Graves' hyperthyroidism. Prospective prediction of ophthalmopathy was tested in an independent validation cohort consisting of about 19 hyperthyroidism patients and around 17 patients who later progressed to ophthalmopathy. For training and testing, the roughly 97 patients in the discovery cohort were randomly divided in a 7:3 ratio. In about 6 Graves' hyperthyroidism patients, the study also compared T-cell repertoires from thyroid tissue with T-cell repertoires from blood. After blood sampling, hyperthyroidism patients were treated with methimazole at a starting dose of 30 mg daily, and ophthalmopathy patients were treated with high-dose intravenous methylprednisolone. Libraries were constructed in a second round of multiplex PCR, after which size selection and purification were performed. Sequencing of the libraries was done on an Illumina HiSeq2000 using paired-end 100 bp reads. SOAPnuke was used to process the raw data, throwing out any read that contained adapters or uncalled bases, had a mean Phred below 15, or lacked an exact constant-primer or identifier match. High-quality paired reads were merged using COPE v1.2.5, and each unique nucleotide sequence was defined as a clonotype. MiTCR v1.1 was used to align clonotypes to the IMGT TRBV, TRBD and TRBJ reference segments. Only V-J combinations with frequency above 0.0001, covering 99.2% of repertoires, were analysed. The TCS score was defined as the ratio of F50 (clonal expansion) to E x V (chaos), calculated using BLOSUM62-based TCRdist between CDR3 peptides within each V-J. Welch's t-statistics and random forest reduced fewer than 550 V-J features to 13, which were used in a naive Bayes classifier (R e1071). No statistical method was used to fix the sample size in advance, and group allocation was not hidden from the investigators. The paper describes TCR Vbeta CDR3 sequencing of fewer than 150 peripheral blood samples, made up of 43 ophthalmopathy patients, 70 to 75 hyperthyroidism patients and about 17 progressor patients.

In this chain, TRBV20-1 is recombined with TRBJ2-7, and 11 bases in between align with TRBD2. The receptor was isolated from a woman aged 25 to 39 with Graves disease. Donor details come from another sample of the same person, matched by shared clones. The input for sequencing was peripheral blood mononuclear cells (PBMCs), taken at new diagnosis, from a patient treated with antithyroid drugs. The CDR3 here reads CSAPTGTSGDYEQYF. Here is the DNA: TGCAGTGCGCCGACCGGGACTAGCGGCGACTACGAGCAGTACTTC.